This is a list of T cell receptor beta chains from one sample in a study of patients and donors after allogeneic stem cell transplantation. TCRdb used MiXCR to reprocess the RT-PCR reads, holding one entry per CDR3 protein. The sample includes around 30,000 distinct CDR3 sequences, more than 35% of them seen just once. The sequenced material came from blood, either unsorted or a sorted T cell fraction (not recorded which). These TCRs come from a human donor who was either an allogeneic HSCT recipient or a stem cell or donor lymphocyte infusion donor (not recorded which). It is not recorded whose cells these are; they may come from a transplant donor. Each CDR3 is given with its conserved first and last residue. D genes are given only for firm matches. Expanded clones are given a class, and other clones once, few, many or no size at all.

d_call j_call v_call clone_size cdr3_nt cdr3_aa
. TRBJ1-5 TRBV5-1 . TGCGCCAGCAGCTTTTCGTACGCCCACAATCAGCCCCAGCATTTT CASSFSYAHNQPQHF
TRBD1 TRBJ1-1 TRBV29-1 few TGCAGCGTTGAGGGACAGGGGTACACTGAAGCTTTCTTT CSVEGQGYTEAFF
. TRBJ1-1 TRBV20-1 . TGCAGTGCTAGACTTGGACCGAACACTGAAGCTTCCTTT CSARLGPNTEASF
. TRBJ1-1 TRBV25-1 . TGTGCCAGCAGAACTGACACTGAAGCTTTCTTT CASRTDTEAFF
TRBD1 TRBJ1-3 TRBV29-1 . TGCAGCGTGGAGGACAGGATAAATGGAAACACCATATATTTT CSVEDRINGNTIYF
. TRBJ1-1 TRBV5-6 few TGTGCCAGCAGCGAAACTGTAAGGTTCACTGAAGCTTTCTTT CASSETVRFTEAFF
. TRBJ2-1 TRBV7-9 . TGTGCCAGCAGTCTACTAACCCTTGAAGGCAATGAGCAGTTCTTC CASSLLTLEGNEQFF
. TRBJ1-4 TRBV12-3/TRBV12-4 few TGTGCCAGCGGGCCGGGGGGGCGAAAACTGTTTTTT CASGPGGRKLFF
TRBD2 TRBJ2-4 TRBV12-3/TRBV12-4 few TGTGCCAGCAGTCCGTACTATAGCGGGGGAGCCAAAAACATTCAGTACTTC CASSPYYSGGAKNIQYF
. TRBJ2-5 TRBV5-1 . TGCGCCAGCAGCGCGCAAGAGACCCAGTACTTC CASSAQETQYF
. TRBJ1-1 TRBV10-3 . TGTGCCATCCGTAGGGCGTCTGAAGCTTTCTTT CAIRRASEAFF
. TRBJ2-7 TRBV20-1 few TGCAGTGCCACCCCCGGGCGCTACGAGCAGTACTTC CSATPGRYEQYF
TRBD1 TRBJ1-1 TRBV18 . TGTGCCAGCTCACCACCGTCCCGTTCGGGACAGGAAGCTTTCTTT CASSPPSRSGQEAFF
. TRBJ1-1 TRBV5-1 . TGCGCCAGCACCGAGGTGGGTGACACTGAAGCTTTCTTT CASTEVGDTEAFF
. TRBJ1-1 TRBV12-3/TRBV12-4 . TGTGCCAGCAGCAAAGGGGCGACGAACACTGAAGCTTTCTTT CASSKGATNTEAFF
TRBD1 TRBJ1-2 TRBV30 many TGTGCCTGGATTGCGGCAGGGGGCCTCTATGGCTACACCTTC CAWIAAGGLYGYTF
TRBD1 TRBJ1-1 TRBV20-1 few TGCAGTGCCGACAGGGGAAGGACTGAAGCTTTCTTT CSADRGRTEAFF
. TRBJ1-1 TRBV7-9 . TGTGCCAGCAGAAAGACCCTGGAGGACACTGAAGCTTTCTTT CASRKTLEDTEAFF
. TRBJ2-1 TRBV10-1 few TGCGCCAGCAGTGAGTCAGGGGCAGGGACCTACAATGAGCAGTTCTTC CASSESGAGTYNEQFF
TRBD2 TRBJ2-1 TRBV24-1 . TGTGCCACCAGTGATGCGAGCGGGACTCGAAACAATGAGCAGTTCTTC CATSDASGTRNNEQFF
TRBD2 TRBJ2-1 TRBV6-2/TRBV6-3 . TGTGCCAGCGGGCTAGCGGGGGGCCGTGTTGAGCAGTTCTTC CASGLAGGRVEQFF
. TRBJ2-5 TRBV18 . TGTGCCAGCTCACCTCCGGGACTTAGACCGAGCGAGACCCAGTACTTC CASSPPGLRPSETQYF
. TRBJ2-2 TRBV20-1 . TGCAGTGCCTCAGGTGGCGGGGAGCTGTTTTTT CSASGGGELFF
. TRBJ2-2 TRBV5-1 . TGCGCCAGCAGCTTGTGGCAGTCCAACACCGGGGAGCTGTTTTTT CASSLWQSNTGELFF
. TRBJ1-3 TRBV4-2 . TGTGCCAGCAGCCAAGACTGGTCCTCTGGAAACACCATATATTTT CASSQDWSSGNTIYF
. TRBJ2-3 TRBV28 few TGTGCCACGAGGAGGGGGGGCCTGACAGATACGCAGTATTTT CATRRGGLTDTQYF
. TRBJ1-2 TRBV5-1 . TGCGCCAGCAGCCAACCGCGGCAAAAAGCTAACTATGGCTACACCTTC CASSQPRQKANYGYTF
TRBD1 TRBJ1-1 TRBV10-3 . TGTGCCATCAGAAGGACAGGGGGCTTGGACACTGAAGCTTTCTTT CAIRRTGGLDTEAFF
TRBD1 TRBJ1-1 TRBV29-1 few TGCAGCGTTGAGGACAGGGGATTTGGGACTGAAGCTTTCTTT CSVEDRGFGTEAFF
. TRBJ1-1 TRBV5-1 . TGCGCCAGCAGCATGGACAGCGCCACTGAAGCTTTCTTT CASSMDSATEAFF
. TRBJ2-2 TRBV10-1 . TGCGCCAGCAGTGGGGGCCCCCTCACCGGGGAGCTGTTTTTT CASSGGPLTGELFF
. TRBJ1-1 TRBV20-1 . TGCAGTGCTACGGACAGAATGAACACTGAAGCTTTCTTT CSATDRMNTEAFF
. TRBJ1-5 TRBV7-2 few TGTGCCAGCAGCTCAACCGGACAATACAATCAGCCCCAGCATTTT CASSSTGQYNQPQHF
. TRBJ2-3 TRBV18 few TGTGCCAGCTCACCAAGGGGCGAGGCGGATACGCAGTATTTT CASSPRGEADTQYF
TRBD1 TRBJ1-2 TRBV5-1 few TGCGCCAGCAGCTTGGTAGGGACAGCCACACGACGGGACTACACCTTC CASSLVGTATRRDYTF
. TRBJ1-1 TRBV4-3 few TGCGCCAGCAGCCAAGAGAAGGAGGGGCGGCAGACCTACTACCGGAACACTGAAGCTTTCTTT CASSQEKEGRQTYYRNTEAFF
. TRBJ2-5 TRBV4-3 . TGCGCCAGCAGCCTAGCTGGGGAACACCAAGAGACCCAGTACTTC CASSLAGEHQETQYF
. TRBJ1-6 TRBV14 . TGTGCCAGCAGCCACCTCGGCGCTCCGGGACACGATAATTCACCCCTCCACTTT CASSHLGAPGHDNSPLHF
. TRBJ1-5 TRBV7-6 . TGTGCCAGCAGCTTAGACAGCCAGAATCAGCCCCAGCATTTT CASSLDSQNQPQHF
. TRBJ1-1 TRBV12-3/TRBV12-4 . TGTGCCAGCAGTTCCCAGGAGAACACTGAAGCTTTCTTT CASSSQENTEAFF
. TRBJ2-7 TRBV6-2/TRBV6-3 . TGTGCCAGCAGCGACTACGAATTCTACGAGCAGTACTTC CASSDYEFYEQYF
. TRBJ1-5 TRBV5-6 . TGTGCCAGCAGCTTGGGGGAGCGTCAGCCCCAGCATTTT CASSLGERQPQHF
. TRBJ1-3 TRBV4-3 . TGCGCCAGCAGCCAAGTCGAAAGCTCTGGAAACACCATATATTTT CASSQVESSGNTIYF
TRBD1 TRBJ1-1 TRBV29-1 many TGCAGCGTTATTCGGGACAGGGGAGGAACTGAAGCTTTCTTT CSVIRDRGGTEAFF
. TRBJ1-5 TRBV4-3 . TGCGCCAGCAGCCAAGGGACAGCTAAGGATCAGCCCCAGCATTTT CASSQGTAKDQPQHF
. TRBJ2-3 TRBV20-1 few TGCAGTGCTAGGCGGGCTAGCTGGCTAGATACGCAGTATTTT CSARRASWLDTQYF